The 15 T cell receptor beta chains listed next were all sequenced from one sample in a study of spatial heterogeneity in lung cancer. A single record per CDR3 protein comes from TCRdb applying MiXCR to the 5' RACE reads. The data contain about 39,000 distinct CDR3 sequences, 3% to 3.5% of them singletons. Sample time point: sample taken at primary tumor resection. The sample here was normal lung tissue next to the tumor, taken at surgery. The receptors come from a male donor with early-stage non-small cell lung cancer.

This clonotype occurred a few times. This chain links TRBV4-2 with TRBJ1-2; TRBD1 might be the D (5 bases). Looked up from germline, CDR1 is LGHNA and CDR2 is YNFKEQ. Deletions cut 0 bases from V and 5 bases from J, with 13 bases between. CDR3 length: 15 amino acids. CDR3 DNA sequence: TGTGCCAGCAGCCAAGATCGGGGGGGAGGGTATGGCTACACCTTC. Amino acids: CASSQDRGGGYGYTF.

The table lists this clonotype with many counts. The rearrangement links TRBV20-1 to TRBJ1-5; the D is unclear. Trimming pared 4 bases from V and 5 bases from J, leaving 15 bases between. The CDR3 extends over 14 amino acids. Germline V gene data show CDR1 as DFQATT and CDR2 as SNEGSKA (reference sequence). As DNA, the CDR3 is TGCAGTGCTATTGGCCCCACCGCGGATCAGCCCCAGCATTTT. Its protein is CSAIGPTADQPQHF.

The table lists this clonotype with many counts. The chain carries TRBV20-1 and TRBJ2-1, with 8 bases aligning to TRBD2. Germline CDR1 is DFQATT and CDR2 is SNEGSKA (reference sequence). The ends lost 6 bases at V and 0 bases at J; junction bases unmatched: 7. CDR3 length: 15 residues. In nucleotides, the CDR3 is TGCAGTGCCATCCCCGGGACTAGCTCCTACAATGAGCAGTTCTTC. Encoded protein: CSAIPGTSSYNEQFF.

This clonotype came up many times. The J gene is TRBJ2-1, the V gene TRBV5-1; 11 bases align to TRBD1. CDR3 length equals 15 residues. CDR1 and CDR2 from the germline V gene are SGHRS and YFSETQ. Trimming took 0 bases from V and 12 from J; bases not matched to a gene: 8. This CDR3 is CASSLGGQGDPSQFF. In DNA form, the CDR3 reads TGCGCCAGCAGCTTGGGGGGACAGGGGGACCCATCGCAGTTCTTC.

The table lists this clonotype with many counts. The chain employs TRBV6-2 or TRBV6-3 and TRBJ2-3; D remains ambiguous. V was cut by 5 bases and J by 5 bases, with 14 bases left in between. Germline-derived CDR1 and CDR2 are MNHEY and SVGEGT. The CDR3 is made up of 14 amino acids. The CDR3 DNA reads as TGTGCCAGCAGTCCCCCCCCAATCGGAGATACGCAGTATTTT. It translates to CASSPPPIGDTQYF.

This clonotype was detected many times. CDR3 loop: CASTMGWNTEAFF. The DNA for the CDR3 is TGTGCCAGCACCATGGGGTGGAACACTGAAGCTTTCTTT. J is TRBJ1-1 and V is TRBV6-5; unclear D gene. The V end lost 7 bases, the J end lost 1 base, and 10 bases lay between the germline ends. This CDR3 contains 13 residues. Germline V CDR1 and CDR2: MNHEY, SVGAGI.

There are a few counts of this clonotype. The J gene is TRBJ2-3, the V gene TRBV5-1; TRBD1 matches at 10 bases. Trimming removed 4 bases from V and 1 base from J; junction bases left unmatched: 9. Germline V gene sequence: CDR1 SGHRS, CDR2 YFSETQ. CDR3 length: 17 amino acids. This CDR3 reads CASSRDRGNIGTDTQYF. The CDR3 DNA follows: TGCGCCAGCAGCAGGGACAGGGGCAACATTGGCACAGATACGCAGTATTTT.

In this sample, this clonotype turned up many times. The chain is built from TRBV5-1 and TRBJ2-3, with 8 bases lining up with TRBD1. The CDR3 totals 14 residues. J was trimmed by 4 bases and V by 2 bases; bases with no gene match: 3. Germline V lookup: CDR1 SGHRS, CDR2 YFSETQ. The CDR3 is CASSFAGGSDTQYF. In DNA form, the CDR3 reads TGCGCCAGCAGCTTTGCAGGGGGCTCAGATACGCAGTATTTT.

At least ten counts were recorded for this clonotype. This chain joins TRBV28 and TRBJ2-3; 8 bases are a match to TRBD1. From germline, CDR1 is MDHEN and CDR2 SYDVKM. J was trimmed by 2 bases and V by 1 base; bases with no gene match: 11. The CDR3 totals 18 residues. The CDR3 protein is CASSLSLTGEIATDTQYF. The CDR3 DNA is TGTGCCAGCAGTTTATCCCTGACAGGGGAAATCGCCACAGATACGCAGTATTTT.

This clonotype was seen repeatedly, ten times or more. The chain combines TRBV28 with TRBJ2-4; 10 positions match TRBD1. Germline V CDR1 and CDR2: MDHEN, SYDVKM. V gave up 9 bases and J gave up 4 bases; unmatched junction bases: 6. This CDR3 region has 14 residues. DNA of the CDR3: TGTGCCAGTAGGACAGGGGGGAGTAAAAACATTCAGTACTTC. This codes for CASRTGGSKNIQYF.

Turning to this clonotype: A single base separates this from a much larger clone, so it may be a read error. The chain recombines TRBV5-1 with TRBJ2-3; 14 bases align to TRBD2. The V gene's germline CDR1 is SGHRS and CDR2 YFSETQ. The CDR3 extends over 17 amino acids. J lost 4 bases, V lost 4 bases, and 8 bases had no gene match. The CDR3 coding sequence is TGCGCCAGCAGCCCCCAGGGACTAGCGGGGGTACCAGATACGCAGTATTTT. It translates to CASSPQGLAGVPDTQYF.

This clonotype occurred many times. The rearrangement links TRBV28 to TRBJ2-1; the match to TRBD1 covers 9 bases. The CDR3 consists of 15 residues. J lost 7 bases, V lost 10 bases, and 14 bases had no gene match. Germline-derived CDR1 and CDR2 are MDHEN and SYDVKM. The CDR3 DNA sequence: TGTGCCACCACCACTCCGGGACAGGGATGGAATGAGCAGTTCTTC. It yields the protein CATTTPGQGWNEQFF.

In its sample, this clonotype was seen many times. The chain uses TRBV20-1 and TRBJ1-5, with 7 bases lining up with TRBD1. The CDR3 runs 18 residues. Looked up from germline, CDR1 is DFQATT and CDR2 is SNEGSKA (reference sequence). The V segment lost 6 bases and the J segment 1 base; nucleotides outside the gene matches: 18. This CDR3 reads CSALEPAQGILSNQPQHF. The CDR3 nucleotides read TGCAGTGCCCTAGAGCCGGCACAGGGGATACTCAGCAATCAGCCCCAGCATTTT.

This clonotype was observed many times. The chain joins TRBV3-1 to TRBJ2-2, with TRBD2 matching 12 bases. J gave up 6 bases and V 7 bases, and 9 bases lay outside the gene matches. CDR1 LGHDT and CDR2 YNNKEL come from the germline V gene (reference sequence). CDR3 length: 16 residues. The CDR3 is CASTSSGGAVSGELFF. The CDR3 coding sequence is TGTGCCAGCACCTCTAGCGGGGGGGCCGTTTCCGGGGAGCTGTTTTTT.

By frequency in the sample, this clonotype is medium-sized (0.01 to 0.1%). This chain uses TRBV28 with TRBJ1-2; TRBD1 might be the D (5 bases). Germline V gene data show CDR1 as MDHEN and CDR2 as SYDVKM. Trimming removed 10 bases from V and 2 bases from J, with 20 bases in between. The CDR3 has 15 residues. In nucleotides, the CDR3 is TGTGCCATTGGGGGAGGGTCGAGCATAAACTATGGCTACACCTTC. Translation: CAIGGGSSINYGYTF.